What follows is one T cell receptor beta chain and its context. The data were obtained in a study of response to subunit inactivated influenza vaccine. TCRdb redid the calling of the RT-PCR reads with MiXCR, one entry per CDR3 protein. The table has more than 250,000 distinct CDR3 sequences, 21% seen once. The CDR3 contains 15 residues. Germline V gene sequence: CDR1 DFQATT, CDR2 SNEGSKA (reference sequence). With 5 bases clipped from V and 5 bases from J, the junction kept 11 bases outside the gene matches. The chain carries TRBV20-1 and TRBJ1-5; 8 nucleotides align to TRBD1. The sequencing here drew on PBMCs from blood, taken 21 months after vaccination. The TCR was taken from a man between 50 and 69 years old who received an inactivated influenza vaccine. The CDR3 sequence: CSAAETGGRDQPQHF. In nucleotides, the CDR3 is TGCAGTGCTGCGGAAACAGGGGGACGTGATCAGCCCCAGCATTTT.